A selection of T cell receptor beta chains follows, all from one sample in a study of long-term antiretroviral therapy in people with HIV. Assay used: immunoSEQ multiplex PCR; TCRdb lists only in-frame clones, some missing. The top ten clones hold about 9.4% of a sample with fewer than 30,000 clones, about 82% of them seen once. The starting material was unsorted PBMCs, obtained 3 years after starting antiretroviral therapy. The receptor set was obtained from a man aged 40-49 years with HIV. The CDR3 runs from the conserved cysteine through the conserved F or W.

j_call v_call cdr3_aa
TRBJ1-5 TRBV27 CASSPGGSQPQHF
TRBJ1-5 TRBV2 CASTEGGIDQPQHF
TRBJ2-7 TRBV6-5 CASSSTGLTSYEQYF
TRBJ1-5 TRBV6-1 CASSEMPGTEDSNQPQHF
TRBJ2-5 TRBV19 CASSHRRGETQYF
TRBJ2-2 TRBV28 CASRGREAGELFF
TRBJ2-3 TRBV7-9 CASSLVVTSGTDTQYF
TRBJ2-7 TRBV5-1 CASSPSGQGAGEQYF
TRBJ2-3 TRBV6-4 CASSGKGAGTDTQYF
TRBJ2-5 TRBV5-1 CASRGDRGRAEETQYF
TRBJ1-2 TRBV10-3 CAISEHRAERDNGYTF
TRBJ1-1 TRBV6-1 CASSVPNTEAFF
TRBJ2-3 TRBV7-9 CASTQGLAGRPDTQYF
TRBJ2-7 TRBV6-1 CASSETTGGLYEQYF
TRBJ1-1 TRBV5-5 CASSSRWTANTEAFF
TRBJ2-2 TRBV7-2 CASSSSGGVTGELFF
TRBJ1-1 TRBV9 CASSVHTEAEAFF
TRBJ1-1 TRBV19 CASSIHVNTEAFF
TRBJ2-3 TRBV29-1 CSLASGITDTQYF
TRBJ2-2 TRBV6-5 CASSQGGGTGELFF
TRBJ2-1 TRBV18 CASSPDRVNEQFF
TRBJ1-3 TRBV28 CASSTRLSSGNTIYF
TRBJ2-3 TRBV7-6 CASSLGYSSTDTQYF
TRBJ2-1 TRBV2 CASSWQRPSSYNEQFF
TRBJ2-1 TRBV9 CASSVAGAEYNEQFF
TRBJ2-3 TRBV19 CASSPGLAGTAQYF
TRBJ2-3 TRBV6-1 CASATLAGSTDTQYF
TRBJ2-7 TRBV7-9 CASSSPGQGTYEQYF
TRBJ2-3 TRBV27 CASRPSPGLASSTDTQYF
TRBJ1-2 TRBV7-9 CASSPPGQGASYGYTF
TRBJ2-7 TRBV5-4 CASSRSTGRYEQYF
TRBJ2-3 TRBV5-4 CASSLVTDTQYF
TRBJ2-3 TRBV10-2 CASSEEGGRRLGDTQYF
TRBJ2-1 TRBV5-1 CASSPEVGSYNEQFF
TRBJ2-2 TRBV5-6 CASSYGQTNTGELFF
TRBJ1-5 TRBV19 CASSGQGTSNQPQHF
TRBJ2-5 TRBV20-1 CSASLGETQYF
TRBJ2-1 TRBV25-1 CASRGGGSYNEQFF
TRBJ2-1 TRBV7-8 CASSLASLWDEQFF
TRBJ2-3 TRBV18 CASSPPVGGKNADTQYF
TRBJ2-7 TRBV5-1 CASSPSPQGRRVEQYF
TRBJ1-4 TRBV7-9 CASSPGQGNVGYEKLFF
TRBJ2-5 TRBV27 CASSGGGVSETQYF
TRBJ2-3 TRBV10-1 CASSEFGISTDTQYF
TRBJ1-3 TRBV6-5 CASSPNPTGHRYF
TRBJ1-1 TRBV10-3 CAISPGRMNTEAFF
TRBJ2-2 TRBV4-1 CASSQFPLAGGNTGELFF
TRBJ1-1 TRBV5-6 CASSLVGRGNTEAFF
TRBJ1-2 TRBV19 CASSIMSGGAGGYTF